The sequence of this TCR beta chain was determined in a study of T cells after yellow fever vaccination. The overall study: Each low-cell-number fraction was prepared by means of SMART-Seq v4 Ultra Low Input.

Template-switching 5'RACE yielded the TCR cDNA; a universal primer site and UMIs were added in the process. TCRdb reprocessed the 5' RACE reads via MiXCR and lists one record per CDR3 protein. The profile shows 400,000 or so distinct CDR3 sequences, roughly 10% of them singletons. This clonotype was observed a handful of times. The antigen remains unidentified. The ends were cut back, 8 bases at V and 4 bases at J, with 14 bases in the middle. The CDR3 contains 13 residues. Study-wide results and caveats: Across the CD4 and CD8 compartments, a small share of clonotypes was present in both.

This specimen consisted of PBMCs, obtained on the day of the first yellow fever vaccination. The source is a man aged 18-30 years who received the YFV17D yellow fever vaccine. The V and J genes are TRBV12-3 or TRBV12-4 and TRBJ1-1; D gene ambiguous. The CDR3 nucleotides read TGTGCCAGCTACCGAGGGTCGGGCACTGAAGCTTTCTTT. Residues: CASYRGSGTEAFF.